This T cell receptor (beta chain) was retrieved from a study of identical twins. The authors used template switching to add a universal primer site and gave cDNA unique molecular identifiers. Each CDR3 protein gets one entry after TCRdb re-called the 5' RACE reads with MiXCR. The data contain 200,000 to 250,000 distinct CDR3 sequences, roughly 12% of them singletons. There are many counts of this clonotype. The CDR3 consists of 14 residues. The V end lost 1 base, the J end lost 3 bases, and 6 bases lay between the germline ends. The germline V gene encodes CDR1 SGHNT and CDR2 YENEEA. These data were also filed under a second study, of yellow fever vaccine responses in identical twins.

The chain joins TRBV11-3 to TRBJ2-2; no definite D call. The sequenced sample consisted of memory (CD45RO+) T cells sorted from blood. The source of this sequence is a woman aged 18-35 years in good health. The CDR3 DNA reads as TGTGCCAGCAGCTTAGTTGGGGACACCGGGGAGCTGTTTTTT. This translates into CASSLVGDTGELFF.